These T cell receptor beta chains were read from a single sample in a study of T cell repertoires in cytomegalovirus infection. Each CDR3 protein gets one entry after TCRdb re-called the reads with MiXCR. The sample lists approximately 590,000 distinct CDR3 sequences, about 39% occurring once. What these receptors recognize is not known. The material sequenced was cultured PBMCs, taken from culture after CMV antigen stimulation. The receptors shown here come from a human donor in good health (CMV status not recorded). Some clones in this sample may be carry-over from other donors' samples. The CDR3 runs from the conserved cysteine through the conserved F or W. Each record gives: clone size, J gene, V gene, D gene, CDR3 length, CDR3 protein, CDR3 DNA. A D gene is named only where the DNA matches it firmly. Expanded clones get a size class; other rows say once, few or many, or leave the size out.

abundance: few
j_gene: TRBJ2-1
v_gene: TRBV2
d_gene: TRBD2
len: 13
CDR3aa: CASRLAAYNEQFF
CDR3nt: TGTGCCAGCAGACTAGCGGCCTACAATGAGCAGTTCTTC

abundance: few
j_gene: TRBJ1-1
v_gene: TRBV7-2
d_gene: -
len: 14
CDR3aa: CASSFRGAWTEAFF
CDR3nt: TGTGCCAGCAGCTTTAGGGGGGCCTGGACTGAAGCTTTCTTT

abundance: -
j_gene: TRBJ2-5
v_gene: TRBV20-1
d_gene: TRBD2
len: 16
CDR3aa: CSASRTSGARQETQYF
CDR3nt: TGCAGTGCTAGTCGGACTAGCGGGGCTCGTCAAGAGACCCAGTACTTC

abundance: once
j_gene: TRBJ2-1
v_gene: TRBV7-9
d_gene: -
len: 15
CDR3aa: CASSLAAPLGDEQFF
CDR3nt: TGTGCCAGCAGCTTAGCGGCCCCACTAGGCGATGAGCAGTTCTTC

abundance: once
j_gene: TRBJ1-3
v_gene: TRBV2
d_gene: -
len: 15
CDR3aa: CASRSGRAAGNTIYF
CDR3nt: TGTGCCAGCAGGTCGGGCAGGGCAGCCGGAAACACCATATATTTT

abundance: many
j_gene: TRBJ1-6
v_gene: TRBV7-2
d_gene: -
len: 16
CDR3aa: CASHPSARVGNSPLHF
CDR3nt: TGTGCCAGCCATCCATCTGCCAGGGTGGGTAATTCACCCCTCCACTTT

abundance: few
j_gene: TRBJ1-2
v_gene: TRBV2
d_gene: TRBD1
len: 14
CDR3aa: CASSGTRGNHGYTF
CDR3nt: TGTGCCAGCAGTGGGACCAGGGGGAACCATGGCTACACCTTC

abundance: few
j_gene: TRBJ2-7
v_gene: TRBV6-2/TRBV6-3
d_gene: -
len: 14
CDR3aa: CASQVAGLHWEQYF
CDR3nt: TGTGCCAGCCAAGTGGCAGGGCTTCATTGGGAGCAGTACTTC

abundance: -
j_gene: TRBJ2-2
v_gene: TRBV7-4
d_gene: TRBD2
len: 14
CDR3aa: CASSGRANTGELFF
CDR3nt: TGTGCCAGCTCCGGGAGGGCGAACACCGGGGAGCTGTTTTTT

abundance: -
j_gene: TRBJ2-1
v_gene: TRBV19
d_gene: TRBD1
len: 16
CDR3aa: CASSPWTGQGNNEQFF
CDR3nt: TGTGCCAGTAGTCCATGGACGGGACAGGGCAACAATGAGCAGTTCTTC

abundance: few
j_gene: TRBJ1-6
v_gene: TRBV7-2
d_gene: -
len: 17
CDR3aa: CASSSSESALGNSPLHF
CDR3nt: TGTGCCAGCAGCTCTTCCGAATCCGCGCTTGGGAATTCACCCCTCCACTTT

abundance: many
j_gene: TRBJ1-1
v_gene: TRBV7-2
d_gene: -
len: 14
CDR3aa: CASSPRGGNTEAFF
CDR3nt: TGTGCCAGCAGTCCCAGGGGAGGGAACACTGAAGCTTTCTTT

abundance: -
j_gene: TRBJ1-6
v_gene: TRBV12-3/TRBV12-4
d_gene: -
len: 14
CDR3aa: CASSPRGADSPLHF
CDR3nt: TGTGCCAGCAGCCCACGGGGCGCGGATTCACCCCTCCACTTT

abundance: few
j_gene: TRBJ2-6
v_gene: TRBV3-1
d_gene: -
len: 15
CDR3aa: CASSQDLSGANVLTF
CDR3nt: TGTGCCAGCAGCCAAGATCTCTCTGGGGCCAACGTCCTGACTTTC

abundance: -
j_gene: TRBJ2-5
v_gene: TRBV5-4
d_gene: -
len: 17
CDR3aa: CAIPISPAGASQETQYF
CDR3nt: TGTGCCATCCCTATCTCCCCGGCGGGGGCGAGCCAAGAGACCCAGTACTTC

abundance: -
j_gene: TRBJ2-5
v_gene: TRBV19
d_gene: TRBD1
len: 15
CDR3aa: CASRRDRENQETQYF
CDR3nt: TGTGCCAGTAGGAGGGACAGGGAGAACCAAGAGACCCAGTACTTC

abundance: few
j_gene: TRBJ2-5
v_gene: TRBV7-8
d_gene: -
len: 14
CDR3aa: CASSLSAGWETQYF
CDR3nt: TGTGCCAGCAGCTTAAGTGCAGGTTGGGAGACCCAGTACTTC

abundance: few
j_gene: TRBJ2-5
v_gene: TRBV6-2/TRBV6-3
d_gene: -
len: 13
CDR3aa: CASTSQWGETQYF
CDR3nt: TGTGCCAGCACCTCACAGTGGGGGGAGACCCAGTACTTC

abundance: -
j_gene: TRBJ1-5
v_gene: TRBV11-3
d_gene: -
len: 18
CDR3aa: CASSFLSGVACSNQPQHF
CDR3nt: TGTGCCAGCAGCTTCTTGTCCGGGGTAGCCTGTAGCAATCAGCCCCAGCATTTT

abundance: once
j_gene: TRBJ2-3
v_gene: TRBV19
d_gene: -
len: 16
CDR3aa: CASSTEAAYYTDTQYF
CDR3nt: TGTGCCAGTAGTACGGAAGCGGCATACTACACAGATACGCAGTATTTT

abundance: -
j_gene: TRBJ2-6
v_gene: TRBV7-9
d_gene: TRBD1
len: 13
CDR3aa: CASSPGEGDRAAF
CDR3nt: TGTGCCAGCAGCCCCGGTGAGGGCGACAGGGCGGCTTTC

abundance: -
j_gene: TRBJ2-7
v_gene: TRBV20-1
d_gene: -
len: 14
CDR3aa: CSASLAHPSYEQYF
CDR3nt: TGCAGTGCTTCCTTAGCACACCCCTCCTACGAGCAGTACTTC

abundance: few
j_gene: TRBJ2-3
v_gene: TRBV5-1
d_gene: -
len: 13
CDR3aa: CASSLYFTDTQYF
CDR3nt: TGCGCCAGCAGCCTTTATTTCACAGATACGCAGTATTTT

abundance: -
j_gene: TRBJ1-2
v_gene: TRBV5-4
d_gene: -
len: 13
CDR3aa: CASSRGDNYGYTF
CDR3nt: TGTGCCAGCAGCCGCGGGGATAACTATGGCTACACCTTC

abundance: -
j_gene: TRBJ1-4
v_gene: TRBV7-9
d_gene: TRBD1
len: 15
CDR3aa: CASSLLAGGQEKLFF
CDR3nt: TGTGCCAGCAGCTTATTGGCAGGGGGCCAAGAAAAACTGTTTTTT

abundance: -
j_gene: TRBJ2-3
v_gene: TRBV11-2
d_gene: -
len: 15
CDR3aa: CASSLVFAATDTQYF
CDR3nt: TGTGCCAGCAGCTTAGTCTTCGCCGCCACAGATACGCAGTATTTT

abundance: few
j_gene: TRBJ2-1
v_gene: TRBV5-6
d_gene: -
len: 14
CDR3aa: CASSWMDRNNEQFF
CDR3nt: TGTGCCAGCAGCTGGATGGACCGTAACAATGAGCAGTTCTTC

abundance: -
j_gene: TRBJ2-7
v_gene: TRBV18
d_gene: -
len: 14
CDR3aa: CASSPDSRRYEQYF
CDR3nt: TGTGCCAGCTCACCGGATAGCAGACGCTACGAGCAGTACTTC

abundance: few
j_gene: TRBJ2-7
v_gene: TRBV27
d_gene: TRBD1
len: 14
CDR3aa: CASSPRAGGGEQYF
CDR3nt: TGTGCCAGCAGTCCTAGGGCAGGGGGTGGAGAGCAGTACTTC

abundance: -
j_gene: TRBJ1-2
v_gene: TRBV12-3/TRBV12-4
d_gene: -
len: 13
CDR3aa: CASNLGGNYGYTF
CDR3nt: TGTGCCAGCAACCTGGGGGGTAACTATGGCTACACCTTC

abundance: -
j_gene: TRBJ2-4
v_gene: TRBV12-3/TRBV12-4
d_gene: TRBD2
len: 16
CDR3aa: CASSLSGTRAKNIQYF
CDR3nt: TGTGCCAGCAGCCTAAGCGGGACGAGGGCCAAAAACATTCAGTACTTC

abundance: few
j_gene: TRBJ1-2
v_gene: TRBV6-5
d_gene: -
len: 14
CDR3aa: CASSPGEVYYGYTF
CDR3nt: TGTGCCAGCAGTCCCGGGGAGGTTTACTATGGCTACACCTTC

abundance: -
j_gene: TRBJ2-2
v_gene: TRBV7-6
d_gene: TRBD2
len: 16
CDR3aa: CASSLWTSGITGELFF
CDR3nt: TGTGCCAGCAGCCTATGGACTAGCGGGATCACCGGGGAGCTGTTTTTT

abundance: few
j_gene: TRBJ1-4
v_gene: TRBV7-9
d_gene: -
len: 14
CDR3aa: CASSSWGSNEKLFF
CDR3nt: TGTGCCAGCAGTTCGTGGGGGTCTAATGAAAAACTGTTTTTT

abundance: -
j_gene: TRBJ2-7
v_gene: TRBV28
d_gene: -
len: 13
CDR3aa: CASSTATPYEQYF
CDR3nt: TGTGCCAGCAGTACGGCGACACCTTACGAGCAGTACTTC

abundance: once
j_gene: TRBJ2-7
v_gene: TRBV2
d_gene: TRBD1
len: 15
CDR3aa: CASNYRGTGIGEQYF
CDR3nt: TGTGCCAGCAATTACCGCGGGACAGGGATAGGCGAGCAGTACTTC

abundance: -
j_gene: TRBJ2-2
v_gene: TRBV29-1
d_gene: -
len: 14
CDR3aa: CSVISRTNTGELFF
CDR3nt: TGCAGCGTTATTTCGAGAACGAACACCGGGGAGCTGTTTTTT

abundance: -
j_gene: TRBJ1-2
v_gene: TRBV6-2/TRBV6-3
d_gene: -
len: 14
CDR3aa: CASSPGRYNYGYTF
CDR3nt: TGTGCCAGCAGTCCAGGAAGATATAACTATGGCTACACCTTC

abundance: few
j_gene: TRBJ2-5
v_gene: TRBV20-1
d_gene: TRBD2
len: 15
CDR3aa: CSAREERGGRETQYF
CDR3nt: TGCAGTGCTAGAGAAGAGCGGGGGGGGCGGGAGACCCAGTACTTC

abundance: -
j_gene: TRBJ2-1
v_gene: TRBV9
d_gene: -
len: 14
CDR3aa: CASSVEGHYNEQFF
CDR3nt: TGTGCCAGCAGCGTGGAGGGCCACTACAATGAGCAGTTCTTC

abundance: -
j_gene: TRBJ1-2
v_gene: TRBV11-2
d_gene: -
len: 15
CDR3aa: CASSFIGGRKNGYTF
CDR3nt: TGTGCCAGCAGCTTCATCGGGGGACGGAAGAATGGCTACACCTTC

abundance: few
j_gene: TRBJ1-1
v_gene: TRBV27
d_gene: TRBD1
len: 18
CDR3aa: CASSPGKGTGVVGTEAFF
CDR3nt: TGTGCCAGCAGTCCGGGGAAAGGGACAGGGGTTGTTGGCACTGAAGCTTTCTTT

abundance: -
j_gene: TRBJ1-1
v_gene: TRBV9
d_gene: -
len: 15
CDR3aa: CASSVGDLDYTEAFF
CDR3nt: TGTGCCAGCAGCGTGGGAGACCTCGACTACACTGAAGCTTTCTTT

abundance: -
j_gene: TRBJ1-1
v_gene: TRBV5-3
d_gene: -
len: 14
CDR3aa: CASSPNYGSTEAFF
CDR3nt: TGTGCCAGCAGCCCTAATTACGGGTCCACTGAAGCTTTCTTT

abundance: -
j_gene: TRBJ1-1
v_gene: TRBV7-9
d_gene: -
len: 12
CDR3aa: CASSFGGKEAFF
CDR3nt: TGTGCCAGCAGCTTCGGGGGAAAGGAAGCTTTCTTT

abundance: few
j_gene: TRBJ1-4
v_gene: TRBV4-1
d_gene: -
len: 13
CDR3aa: CASSLAWGEKLFF
CDR3nt: TGCGCCAGCAGCCTCGCCTGGGGGGAAAAACTGTTTTTT

abundance: -
j_gene: TRBJ1-1
v_gene: TRBV7-4
d_gene: -
len: 11
CDR3aa: CASSLQTEAFF
CDR3nt: TGTGCCAGCAGCTTACAGACTGAAGCTTTCTTT

abundance: -
j_gene: TRBJ1-2
v_gene: TRBV2
d_gene: -
len: 15
CDR3aa: CASTRRDTSNYGYTF
CDR3nt: TGTGCCAGCACCCGGCGGGACACTAGTAACTATGGCTACACCTTC

abundance: -
j_gene: TRBJ2-5
v_gene: TRBV7-2
d_gene: TRBD1
len: 14
CDR3aa: CASIARGPGETQYF
CDR3nt: TGTGCCAGCATCGCGAGGGGGCCGGGGGAGACCCAGTACTTC